These T cell receptor beta chains were read from a single sample in a study of shared clonotypes between healthy human individuals. TCRdb's table, derived via immunoSEQ multiplex PCR, lists solely in-frame clones and lacks some. The table lists approximately 600,000 clones, approximately 95% of them singletons, with over 0.1% in the top ten. The sequencing sample was made of naive CD8+ T cells sorted from blood. Receptors were obtained from a woman younger than 45 in good health. Both conserved end residues are part of each CDR3. The D gene is left open where the match is weak.

j_call d_call v_call cdr3_nt cdr3_aa
TRBJ2-3 TRBD1 TRBV27 TGTGCCAGCAGCCAGGGACAGAGCACAGATACGCAGTATTTT CASSQGQSTDTQYF
TRBJ2-3 TRBD2 TRBV27 TGTGCCAGCAGTTTATCGGGGACTATCACAGATACGCAGTATTTT CASSLSGTITDTQYF
TRBJ1-5 TRBD1 TRBV7-8 TGTGCCAGCAGCCCCGGGACAGATAGCAATCAGCCCCAGCATTTT CASSPGTDSNQPQHF
TRBJ2-2 - TRBV2 TGTGCCAGCAGTGAAGGGACAGAGAACACCGGGGAGCTGTTTTTT CASSEGTENTGELFF
TRBJ2-7 - TRBV7-6 TGTGCCAGCAGCCCGCAGGGGAGGCAGCAGTACTTC CASSPQGRQQYF
TRBJ2-1 TRBD2 TRBV25-1 TGTGCCAGCACTCAACGGGAGGAGGAGGGTGAGCAGTTCTTC CASTQREEEGEQFF
TRBJ1-1 - TRBV27 TGTGCCAGCAGTTTAAGCGGGGGAACTGAAGCTTTCTTT CASSLSGGTEAFF
TRBJ2-7 - TRBV7-9 TGTGCCAGCAGCCTGGGATTTACCTACGAGCAGTACTTC CASSLGFTYEQYF
TRBJ2-3 - TRBV11-3 TGTGCCAGCAGCTTAGATCCAATCACAGATACGCAGTATTTT CASSLDPITDTQYF
TRBJ2-3 TRBD2 TRBV7-2 TGTGCCAGCAGCACCCGACTAGCGGGAGTAGCAGATACGCAGTATTTT CASSTRLAGVADTQYF